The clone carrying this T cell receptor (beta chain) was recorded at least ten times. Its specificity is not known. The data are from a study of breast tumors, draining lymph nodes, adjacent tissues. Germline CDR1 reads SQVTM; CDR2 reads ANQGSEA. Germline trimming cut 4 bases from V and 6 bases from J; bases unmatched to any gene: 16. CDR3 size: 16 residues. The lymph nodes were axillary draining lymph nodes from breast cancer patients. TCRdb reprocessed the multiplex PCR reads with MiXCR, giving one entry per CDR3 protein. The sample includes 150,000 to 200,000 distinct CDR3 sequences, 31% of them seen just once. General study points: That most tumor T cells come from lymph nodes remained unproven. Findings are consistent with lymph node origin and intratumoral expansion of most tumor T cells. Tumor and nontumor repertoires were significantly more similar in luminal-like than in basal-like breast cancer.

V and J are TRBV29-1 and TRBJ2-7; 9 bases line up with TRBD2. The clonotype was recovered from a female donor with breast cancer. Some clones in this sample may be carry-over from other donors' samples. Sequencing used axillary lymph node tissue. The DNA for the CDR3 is TGCAGCGTTGCAGGGGCTAGCGGGGAAGACTCTACCGAGCAGTACTTC. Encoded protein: CSVAGASGEDSTEQYF.